The sequence of this T cell receptor (beta chain) was determined in a study of blood T cell repertoires in COVID-19. The data were produced by immunoSEQ multiplex PCR, yet TCRdb's version contains in-frame clones alone and is incomplete. The data show approximately 480,000 clones, with roughly nine tenths seen just once and 0.7% to 1% held by the top ten. The CDR3 extends over 15 amino acids. Germline V CDR1 and CDR2: SEHNR, FQNEAQ (reference sequence). Unmatched junction bases numbered 3, after V lost 1 base and J lost 1 base. Sequenced material: peripheral blood. V usage is TRBV7-9 and J usage is TRBJ1-2; 7 nucleotides line up with TRBD1. The sequence derives from a man aged 18 to 30 with COVID-19, enrolled during active disease. DNA of the CDR3: TGTGCCAGCAGCTTAGGGGGACAGAATAACTATGGCTACACCTTC. Amino acid sequence: CASSLGGQNNYGYTF.